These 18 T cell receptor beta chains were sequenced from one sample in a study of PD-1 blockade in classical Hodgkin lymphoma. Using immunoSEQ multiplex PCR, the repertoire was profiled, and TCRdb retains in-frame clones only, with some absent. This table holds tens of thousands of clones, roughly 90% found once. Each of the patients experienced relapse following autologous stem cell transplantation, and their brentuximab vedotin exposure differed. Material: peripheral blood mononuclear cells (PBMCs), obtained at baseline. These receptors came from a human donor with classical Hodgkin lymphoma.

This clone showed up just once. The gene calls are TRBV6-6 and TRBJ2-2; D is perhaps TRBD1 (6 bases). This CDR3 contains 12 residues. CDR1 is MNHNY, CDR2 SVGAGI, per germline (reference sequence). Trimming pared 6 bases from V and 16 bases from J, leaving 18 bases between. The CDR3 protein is CASSPTGKGPFF. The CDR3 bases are TGTGCCAGCAGCCCCACAGGGAAGGGCCCGTTTTTT.

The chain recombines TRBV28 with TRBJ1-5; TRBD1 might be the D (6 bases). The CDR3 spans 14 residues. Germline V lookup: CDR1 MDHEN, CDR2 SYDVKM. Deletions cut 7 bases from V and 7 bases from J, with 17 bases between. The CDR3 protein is CASISGGRGQPQHF. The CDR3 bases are TGTGCCAGCATATCGGGGGGGCGCGGACAGCCCCAGCATTTT.

The CDR3 region is CASSHWGVGETQYF. In DNA form, the CDR3 reads TGTGCCAGCAGTCACTGGGGGGTAGGAGAGACCCAGTACTTC. The genes are TRBV11-2 and TRBJ2-5, with a tentative D call TRBD2 (6 bases). The CDR3 contains 14 residues. CDR1 is SGHAT and CDR2 is FQNNGV in the germline V gene. Trimming took off 6 bases at V and 4 bases at J, with 15 bases between the two ends. The whole variable domain, remainder taken from reference TRBV11-2 and TRBJ2-5, is EAGVAQSPRYKIIEKRQSVAFWCNPISGHATLYWYQQILGQGPKLLIQFQNNGVVDDSQLPKDRFSAERLKGVDSTLKIQPAKLEDSAVYLCASSHWGVGETQYFGPGTRLLVL.

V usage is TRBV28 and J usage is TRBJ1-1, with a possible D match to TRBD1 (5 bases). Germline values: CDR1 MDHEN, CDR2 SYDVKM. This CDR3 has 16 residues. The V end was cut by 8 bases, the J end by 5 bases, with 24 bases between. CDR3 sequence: CASLAPGGTAGTEAFF. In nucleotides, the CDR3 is TGTGCCAGCCTAGCGCCCGGTGGGACTGCGGGGACTGAAGCTTTCTTT.

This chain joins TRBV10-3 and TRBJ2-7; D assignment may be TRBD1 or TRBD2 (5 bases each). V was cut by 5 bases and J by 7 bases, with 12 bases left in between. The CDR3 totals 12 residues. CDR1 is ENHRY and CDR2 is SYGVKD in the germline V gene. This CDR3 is CAISPGSFEQYF. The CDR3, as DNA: TGTGCCATCAGTCCAGGGAGCTTTGAGCAGTACTTC.

CDR3 protein: CSAERRDRSYNEQFF. CDR3 sequence (DNA): TGCAGCGCCGAGAGGCGGGATCGTTCCTACAATGAGCAGTTCTTC. The chain joins TRBV29-1 to TRBJ2-1; D perhaps matches TRBD2 (6 bases). This CDR3 is built from 15 residues. Trimming took off 7 bases at V and 1 base at J, with 17 bases between the two ends. Germline V gene sequence: CDR1 SQVTM, CDR2 ANQGSEA.

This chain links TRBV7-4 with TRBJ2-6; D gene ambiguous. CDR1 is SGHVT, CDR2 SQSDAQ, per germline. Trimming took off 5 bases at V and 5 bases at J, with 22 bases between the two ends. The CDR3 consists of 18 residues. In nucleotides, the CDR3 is TGTGCCAGCAGCGAAGCGCACAGCTCACAAAGTCGGGCCAACGTCCTGACTTTC. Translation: CASSEAHSSQSRANVLTF.

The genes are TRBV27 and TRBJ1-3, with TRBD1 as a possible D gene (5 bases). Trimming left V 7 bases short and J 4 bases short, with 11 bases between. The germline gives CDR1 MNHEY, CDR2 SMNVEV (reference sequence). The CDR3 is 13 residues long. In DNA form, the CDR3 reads TGTGCCAGCATGCAGGGTTTGGGAAACACCATATATTTT. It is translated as CASMQGLGNTIYF.

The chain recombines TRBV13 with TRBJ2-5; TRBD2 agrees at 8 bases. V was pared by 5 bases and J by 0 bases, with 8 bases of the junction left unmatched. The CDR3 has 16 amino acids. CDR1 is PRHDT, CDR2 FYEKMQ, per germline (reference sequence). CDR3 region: CASSILSGVYQETQYF. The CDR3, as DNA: TGTGCCAGCAGCATACTTAGCGGGGTGTACCAAGAGACCCAGTACTTC.

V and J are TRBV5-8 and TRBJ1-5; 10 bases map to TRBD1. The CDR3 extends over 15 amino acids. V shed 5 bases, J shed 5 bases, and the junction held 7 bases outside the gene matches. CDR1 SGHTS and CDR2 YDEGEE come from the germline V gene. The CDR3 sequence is CASSIPGQGHQPQHF. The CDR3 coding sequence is TGTGCCAGCAGTATACCGGGACAGGGGCATCAGCCCCAGCATTTT. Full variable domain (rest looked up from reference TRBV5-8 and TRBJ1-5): EAGVTQSPTHLIKTRGQQATLRCSPISGHTSVYWYQQALGLGLQFLLWYDEGEERNRGNFPPRFSGRQFPNYSSELNVNALELEDSALYLCASSIPGQGHQPQHFGDGTRLSIL.

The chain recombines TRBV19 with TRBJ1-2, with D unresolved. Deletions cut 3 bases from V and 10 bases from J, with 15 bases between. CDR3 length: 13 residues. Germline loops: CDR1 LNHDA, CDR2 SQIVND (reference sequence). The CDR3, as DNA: TGTGCCAGTAGTATTAGTCGGGCAGACTACTACACCTTC. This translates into CASSISRADYYTF.

The CDR3 here is CASSGVVRVPYQPQHF. Here the CDR3 DNA reads TGTGCCAGCAGTGGAGTGGTCAGGGTACCGTATCAGCCCCAGCATTTT. The genes are TRBV2 and TRBJ1-5; tentatively, D is TRBD1 (5 bases). CDR3 length: 16 amino acids. In germline, CDR1 is SNHLY, CDR2 FYNNEI. V was trimmed by 4 bases and J by 5 bases, leaving 18 bases between them.

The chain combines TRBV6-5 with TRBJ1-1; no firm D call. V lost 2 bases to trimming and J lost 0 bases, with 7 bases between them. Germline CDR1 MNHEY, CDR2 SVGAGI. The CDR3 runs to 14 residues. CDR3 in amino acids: CASSYRPLNTEAFF. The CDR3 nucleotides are TGTGCCAGCAGTTACCGGCCGTTGAACACTGAAGCTTTCTTT.

The CDR3 spells CASSPPGQHQETQYF. As DNA, the CDR3 is TGTGCCAGCTCACCACCGGGGCAGCACCAAGAGACCCAGTACTTC. This chain links TRBV18 with TRBJ2-5, with TRBD1 as a possible D gene (5 bases). Germline CDR1 reads KGHSH; CDR2 reads LQKENI. Trimming pared 0 bases from V and 0 bases from J, leaving 8 bases between. The CDR3 spans 15 residues.

The CDR3 protein is CASSPDPDQPQHF. In nucleotides, the CDR3 is TGTGCCAGCTCACCTGATCCAGATCAGCCCCAGCATTTT. This chain joins TRBV18 and TRBJ1-5; no reliable D call. This CDR3 comprises 13 residues. V was pared by 3 bases and J by 5 bases, with 8 bases between. Germline CDR1 is KGHSH and CDR2 is LQKENI.

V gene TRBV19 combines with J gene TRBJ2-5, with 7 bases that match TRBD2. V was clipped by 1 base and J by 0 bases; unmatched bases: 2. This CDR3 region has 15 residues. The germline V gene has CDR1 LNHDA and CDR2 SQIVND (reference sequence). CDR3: CASSIGGGYQETQYF. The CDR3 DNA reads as TGTGCCAGTAGTATAGGCGGGGGATACCAAGAGACCCAGTACTTC. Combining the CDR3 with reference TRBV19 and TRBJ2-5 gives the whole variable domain DGGITQSPKYLFRKEGQNVTLSCEQNLNHDAMYWYRQDPGQGLRLIYYSQIVNDFQKGDIAEGYSVSREKKESFPLTVTSAQKNPTAFYLCASSIGGGYQETQYFGPGTRLLVL.

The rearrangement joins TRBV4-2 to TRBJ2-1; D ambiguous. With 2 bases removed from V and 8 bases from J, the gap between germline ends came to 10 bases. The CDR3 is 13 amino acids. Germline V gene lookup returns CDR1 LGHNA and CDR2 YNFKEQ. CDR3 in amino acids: CASSQTTWDEQFF. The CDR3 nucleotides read TGTGCCAGCAGCCAAACAACGTGGGATGAGCAGTTCTTC.

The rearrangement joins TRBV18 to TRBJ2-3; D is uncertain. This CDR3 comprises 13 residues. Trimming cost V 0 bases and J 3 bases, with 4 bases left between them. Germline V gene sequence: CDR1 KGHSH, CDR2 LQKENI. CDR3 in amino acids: CASSPPGTDTQYF. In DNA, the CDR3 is TGTGCCAGCTCACCACCGGGAACAGATACGCAGTATTTT.